This TCR beta chain derives from a study of regulatory T cells in long-lasting Graves disease. Described time point: newly diagnosed GD, antithyroid drugs for less than 3 months. Extracted RNA from PBMCs served as the source of the TCR library. CDR3 regions were amplified by Arm-PCR using iRepertoire HTBI primers to build TCR beta libraries. TCRdb redid the calling of the multiplex PCR reads with MiXCR, one entry per CDR3 protein. The data show about 560,000 distinct CDR3 sequences, about 16% seen once. This CDR3 contains 12 residues. Per the germline V gene, CDR1 is GTSNPN and CDR2 is SVGIG (reference sequence). V dropped 0 bases and J dropped 6 bases, with 9 bases sitting between them. This sample also belongs to another study, concerning T cells in Graves' hyperthyroidism and ophthalmopathy.

Sequencing was performed on peripheral blood mononuclear cells (PBMCs), taken at new diagnosis, from a patient treated with antithyroid drugs. This TCR came from a man between 18 and 29 years old with Graves disease. The V call is TRBV30, the J call TRBJ2-7; D assignment may be TRBD1 or TRBD2 (5 bases each). CDR3 loop: CAWSVLGTEQYF. CDR3 sequence (DNA): TGTGCCTGGAGTGTACTGGGGACCGAGCAGTACTTC.